These T cell receptor beta chains were read from a single sample in a study of cytomegalovirus exposure and HLA in healthy donors. Profiled with immunoSEQ multiplex PCR; TCRdb holds only in-frame clones, not every one. Of about 170,000 clones in the sample, about 79% are singletons; the top ten hold 0.7% to 0.85%. Sequencing was performed on PBMCs. The receptors stem from a female donor in good health and CMV-seronegative. Both conserved end residues are part of each CDR3. The D gene is left open where the match is weak. Some rows have no size entry. The others give once, few or many, or a class for an expanded clone.

j_call: TRBJ1-4
d_call: -
clone_size: once
v_call: TRBV15
cdr3_nt: TGTGCCACCAGCAGAGATTGGGGGCGTAATGAAAAACTGTTTTTT
cdr3_aa: CATSRDWGRNEKLFF

j_call: TRBJ2-5
d_call: TRBD1
clone_size: once
v_call: TRBV5-5
cdr3_nt: TGTGCCAGCAGCTTGGGAGACAGGGGGACACAAGAGACCCAGTACTTC
cdr3_aa: CASSLGDRGTQETQYF

j_call: TRBJ2-7
d_call: -
clone_size: -
v_call: TRBV2
cdr3_nt: TGTGCCAGCAGTGAAACTAGCCGTTCCTACGAGCAGTACTTC
cdr3_aa: CASSETSRSYEQYF

j_call: TRBJ1-3
d_call: -
clone_size: -
v_call: TRBV15
cdr3_nt: TGTGCCGCCACCGCGGGGGGCTCGCCCGGAAACACCATATATTTT
cdr3_aa: CAATAGGSPGNTIYF

j_call: TRBJ2-4
d_call: -
clone_size: -
v_call: TRBV27
cdr3_nt: TGTGCCAGCAGTTCGGGTTCCAAAAACATTCAGTACTTC
cdr3_aa: CASSSGSKNIQYF

j_call: TRBJ2-7
d_call: TRBD1
clone_size: -
v_call: TRBV19
cdr3_nt: TGTGCCGCTTCAGAACCGGGACAGGCGTCCTACGAGCAGTACTTC
cdr3_aa: CAASEPGQASYEQYF

j_call: TRBJ2-7
d_call: -
clone_size: -
v_call: TRBV28
cdr3_nt: TGTGCCAGCAGCTCCCCGGGACAACGCTACGAGCAGTACTTC
cdr3_aa: CASSSPGQRYEQYF

j_call: TRBJ2-7
d_call: TRBD1
clone_size: -
v_call: TRBV27
cdr3_nt: TGTGCCAGCAGTCGACAGGGCTCCTACGAGCAGTACTTC
cdr3_aa: CASSRQGSYEQYF

j_call: TRBJ2-1
d_call: -
clone_size: -
v_call: TRBV6-6
cdr3_nt: TGTGCCAGCAGTTACGAGGGCCTCTCCTACAATGAGCAGTTCTTC
cdr3_aa: CASSYEGLSYNEQFF

j_call: TRBJ1-4
d_call: -
clone_size: once
v_call: TRBV19
cdr3_nt: TGTGCCAGTAGAACGGCGACAGCTCTTAATGAAAAACTGTTTTTT
cdr3_aa: CASRTATALNEKLFF

j_call: TRBJ1-5
d_call: TRBD1
clone_size: -
v_call: TRBV7-9
cdr3_nt: TGTGCCAGCAGCTTTTCATTGACAGGGATGGATCAGCCCCAGCATTTT
cdr3_aa: CASSFSLTGMDQPQHF